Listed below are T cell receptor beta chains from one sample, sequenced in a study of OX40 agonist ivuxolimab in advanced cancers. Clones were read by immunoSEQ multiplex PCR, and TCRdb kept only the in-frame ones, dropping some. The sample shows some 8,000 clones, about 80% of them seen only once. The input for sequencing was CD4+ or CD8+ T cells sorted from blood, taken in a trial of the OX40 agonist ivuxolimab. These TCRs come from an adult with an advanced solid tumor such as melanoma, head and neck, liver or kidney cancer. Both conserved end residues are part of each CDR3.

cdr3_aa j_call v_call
CASRYVQGSGNTIYF TRBJ1-3 TRBV6-1
CASKGEAYNEQFF TRBJ2-1 TRBV5-1
CASRGEANTGELFF TRBJ2-2 TRBV9
CASHPIENNEQFF TRBJ2-1 TRBV6-1
CASSLGTTNEQFF TRBJ2-1 TRBV5-6
CAADSYEQYF TRBJ2-7 TRBV23-1
CACATGYNEQFF TRBJ2-1 TRBV30
CASSMDTRELFF TRBJ2-2 TRBV19
CASSLDLYNEQFF TRBJ2-1 TRBV7-9
CASSPLGQGNQPQHF TRBJ1-5 TRBV28
CASSPGGYQPQHF TRBJ1-5 TRBV7-2
CASRSTGLAAYNEQFF TRBJ2-1 TRBV2
CASSQYPPWGPTYEQYF TRBJ2-7 TRBV14
CASSIQLGQTGELFF TRBJ2-2 TRBV19
CASSSVGGAGYGYTF TRBJ1-2 TRBV7-2
CASSSSGIDTGELFF TRBJ2-2 TRBV19
CAISESGWDSSF TRBJ1-5 TRBV10-3
CASIVTGNGRNQPQHF TRBJ1-5 TRBV5-4
CASSDRDRGFEQYF TRBJ2-7 TRBV4-2
CASSVAEPAYNEQFF TRBJ2-1 TRBV6-5
CASSLGLTYEQYF TRBJ2-7 TRBV6-5
CASSLAVFQETQYF TRBJ2-5 TRBV5-4
CASRKEAQETQYF TRBJ2-5 TRBV6-6
CASTIGDGGGDGYTF TRBJ1-2 TRBV5-1
CASSGGPEQYF TRBJ2-7 TRBV4-1
CASSPTAGTGGPRRYEQYF TRBJ2-7 TRBV7-9
CAWSDLLEGYTEAFF TRBJ1-1 TRBV30